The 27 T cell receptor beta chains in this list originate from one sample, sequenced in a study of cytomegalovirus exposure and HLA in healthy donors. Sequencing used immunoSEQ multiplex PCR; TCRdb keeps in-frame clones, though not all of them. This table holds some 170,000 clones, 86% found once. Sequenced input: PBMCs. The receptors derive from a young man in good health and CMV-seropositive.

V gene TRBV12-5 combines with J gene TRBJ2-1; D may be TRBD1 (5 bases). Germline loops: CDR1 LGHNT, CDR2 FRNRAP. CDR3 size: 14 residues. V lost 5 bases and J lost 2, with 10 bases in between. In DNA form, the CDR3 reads TGTGCTAGTGGTAAGGGGTTCCCCTACAATGAGCAGTTCTTC. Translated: CASGKGFPYNEQFF. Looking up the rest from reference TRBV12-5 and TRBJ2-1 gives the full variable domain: DARVTQTPRHKVTEMGQEVTMRCQPILGHNTVFWYRQTMMQGLELLAYFRNRAPLDDSGMPKDRFSAEMPDATLATLKIQPSEPRDSAVYFCASGKGFPYNEQFFGPGTRLTVL.

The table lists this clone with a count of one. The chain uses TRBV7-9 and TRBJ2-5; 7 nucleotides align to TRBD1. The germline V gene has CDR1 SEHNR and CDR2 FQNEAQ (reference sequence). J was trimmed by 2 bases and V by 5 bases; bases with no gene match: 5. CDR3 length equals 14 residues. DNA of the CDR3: TGTGCCAGCAGCGGCCCAGGGGGTCAAGAGACCCAGTACTTC. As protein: CASSGPGGQETQYF.

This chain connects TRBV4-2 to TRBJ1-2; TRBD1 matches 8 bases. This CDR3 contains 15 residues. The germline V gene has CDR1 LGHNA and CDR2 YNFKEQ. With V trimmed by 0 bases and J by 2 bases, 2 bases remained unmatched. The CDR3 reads CASSQDRDRNYGYTF. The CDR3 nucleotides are TGTGCCAGCAGCCAAGATCGGGACAGGAACTATGGCTACACCTTC.

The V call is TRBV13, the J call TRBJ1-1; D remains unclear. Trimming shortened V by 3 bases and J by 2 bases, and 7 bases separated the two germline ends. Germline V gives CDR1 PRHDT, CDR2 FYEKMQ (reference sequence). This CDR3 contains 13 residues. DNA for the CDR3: TGTGCCAGCAGCTTCACACTAAACACTGAAGCTTTCTTT. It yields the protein CASSFTLNTEAFF. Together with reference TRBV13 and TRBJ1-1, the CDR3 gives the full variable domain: AAGVIQSPRHLIKEKRETATLKCYPIPRHDTVYWYQQGPGQDPQFLISFYEKMQSDKGSIPDRFSAQQFSDYHSELNMSSLELGDSALYFCASSFTLNTEAFFGQGTRLTVV.

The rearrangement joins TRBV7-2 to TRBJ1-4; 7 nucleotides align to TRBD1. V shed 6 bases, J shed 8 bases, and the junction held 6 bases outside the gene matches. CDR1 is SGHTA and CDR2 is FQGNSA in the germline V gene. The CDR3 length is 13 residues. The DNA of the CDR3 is TGTGCCAGCAGTCGGGACAGAAGCGAAAAACTGTTTTTT. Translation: CASSRDRSEKLFF.

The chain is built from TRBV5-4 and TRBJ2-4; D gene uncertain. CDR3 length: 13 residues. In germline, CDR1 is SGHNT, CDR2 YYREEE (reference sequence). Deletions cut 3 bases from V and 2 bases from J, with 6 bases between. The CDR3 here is CASSSHSKNIQYF. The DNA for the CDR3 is TGTGCCAGCAGCTCTCACTCCAAAAACATTCAGTACTTC.

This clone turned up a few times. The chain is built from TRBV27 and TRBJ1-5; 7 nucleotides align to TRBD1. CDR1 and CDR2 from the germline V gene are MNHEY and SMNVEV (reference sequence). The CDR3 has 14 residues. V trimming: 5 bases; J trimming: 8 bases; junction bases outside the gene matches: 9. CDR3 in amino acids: CASSIGTAQEPQHF. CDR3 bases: TGTGCCAGCAGTATCGGGACAGCTCAAGAGCCCCAGCATTTT.

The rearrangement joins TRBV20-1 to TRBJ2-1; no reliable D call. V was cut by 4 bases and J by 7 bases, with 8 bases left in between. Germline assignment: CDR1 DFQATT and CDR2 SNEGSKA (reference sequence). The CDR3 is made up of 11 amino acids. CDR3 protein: CSATPPNEQFF. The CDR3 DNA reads TGCAGTGCTACCCCCCCGAATGAGCAGTTCTTC.

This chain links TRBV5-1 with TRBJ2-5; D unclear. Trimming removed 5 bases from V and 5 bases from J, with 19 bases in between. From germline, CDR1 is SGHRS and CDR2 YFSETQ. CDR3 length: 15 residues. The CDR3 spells CASSGAGSRVETQYF. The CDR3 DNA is TGCGCCAGCAGTGGAGCTGGCTCCCGGGTCGAGACCCAGTACTTC.

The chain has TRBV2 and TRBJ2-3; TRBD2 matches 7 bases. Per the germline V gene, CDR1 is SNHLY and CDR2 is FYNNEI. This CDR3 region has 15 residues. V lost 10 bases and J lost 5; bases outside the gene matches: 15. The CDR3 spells CATATLREGGDTQYF. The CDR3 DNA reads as TGTGCCACCGCGACCCTTAGGGAGGGTGGAGATACGCAGTATTTT.

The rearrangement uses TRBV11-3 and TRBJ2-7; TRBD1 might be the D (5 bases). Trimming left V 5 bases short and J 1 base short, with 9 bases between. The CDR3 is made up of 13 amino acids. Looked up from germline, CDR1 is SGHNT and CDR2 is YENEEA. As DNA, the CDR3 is TGTGCCAGCAGCGGGGCCTGGTCCTACGAGCAGTACTTC. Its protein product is CASSGAWSYEQYF. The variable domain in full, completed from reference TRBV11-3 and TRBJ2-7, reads EAGVVQSPRYKIIEKKQPVAFWCNPISGHNTLYWYLQNLGQGPELLIRYENEEAVDDSQLPKDRFSAERLKGVDSTLKIQPAELGDSAVYLCASSGAWSYEQYFGPGTRLTVT.

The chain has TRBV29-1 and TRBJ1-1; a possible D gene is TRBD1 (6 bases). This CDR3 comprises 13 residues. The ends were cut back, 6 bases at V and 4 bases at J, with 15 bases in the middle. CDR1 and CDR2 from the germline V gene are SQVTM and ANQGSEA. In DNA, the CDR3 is TGCAGCGTGCAAATAGGGGGGGCCACTGAAGCTTTCTTT. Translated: CSVQIGGATEAFF.

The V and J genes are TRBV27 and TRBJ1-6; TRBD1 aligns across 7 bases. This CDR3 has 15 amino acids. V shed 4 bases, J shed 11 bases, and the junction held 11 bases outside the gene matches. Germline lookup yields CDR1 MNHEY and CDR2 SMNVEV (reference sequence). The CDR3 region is CASSSSDRAHAPLHF. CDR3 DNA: TGTGCCAGCAGTTCTAGCGACAGGGCTCATGCACCCCTCCACTTT.

CDR3 residues: CASSYPEGQVYEQYF. CDR3 bases: TGTGCCAGCAGTTACCCGGAGGGACAGGTGTACGAGCAGTACTTC. This rearrangement joins TRBV6-6 to TRBJ2-7, with 8 positions matching TRBD1. V shed 2 bases, J shed 4 bases, and the junction held 7 bases outside the gene matches. The CDR3 is 15 amino acids. Per the germline V gene, CDR1 is MNHNY and CDR2 is SVGAGI (reference sequence).

CDR3 nucleotides: TGTGCCAGCAGTTTAATCGGAGCTGAAGCTTTCTTT. Protein: CASSLIGAEAFF. This chain joins TRBV28 and TRBJ1-1; D is unclear. The CDR3 loop spans 12 amino acids. From germline, CDR1 is MDHEN and CDR2 SYDVKM. V was shortened by 2 bases and J by 6 bases, with 7 bases between the two germline ends.

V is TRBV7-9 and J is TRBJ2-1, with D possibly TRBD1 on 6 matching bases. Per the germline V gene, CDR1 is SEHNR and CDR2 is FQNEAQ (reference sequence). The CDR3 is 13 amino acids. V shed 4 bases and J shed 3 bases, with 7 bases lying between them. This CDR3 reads CASSWGLYNEQFF. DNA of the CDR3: TGTGCCAGCAGCTGGGGGCTCTACAATGAGCAGTTCTTC.

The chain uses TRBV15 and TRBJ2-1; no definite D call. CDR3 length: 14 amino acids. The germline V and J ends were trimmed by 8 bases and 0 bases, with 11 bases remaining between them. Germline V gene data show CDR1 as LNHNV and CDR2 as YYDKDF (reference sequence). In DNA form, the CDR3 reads TGTGCCACCCGACTTAGTTCCTCCTACAATGAGCAGTTCTTC. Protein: CATRLSSSYNEQFF.

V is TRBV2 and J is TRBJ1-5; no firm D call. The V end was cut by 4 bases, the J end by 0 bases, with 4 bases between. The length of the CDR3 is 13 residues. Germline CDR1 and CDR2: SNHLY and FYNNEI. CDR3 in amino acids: CASSVYSNQPQHF. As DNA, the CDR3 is TGTGCCAGCAGTGTGTATAGCAATCAGCCCCAGCATTTT.

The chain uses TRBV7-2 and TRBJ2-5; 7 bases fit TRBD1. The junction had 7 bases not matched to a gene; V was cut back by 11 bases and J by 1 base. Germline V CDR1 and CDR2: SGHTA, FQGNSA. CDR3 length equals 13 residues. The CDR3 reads CAGNRDSQETQYF. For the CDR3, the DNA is TGTGCCGGCAATAGGGACAGCCAAGAGACCCAGTACTTC.

Here the CDR3 DNA reads TGTGCCAGCAGCCTCACAGGGACCGGGTCTGGAAACACCATATATTTT. Translation gives CASSLTGTGSGNTIYF. V usage is TRBV7-3 and J usage is TRBJ1-3; tentatively, D is TRBD1 (6 bases). Germline CDR1 reads SGHTA; CDR2 reads FQGTGA. The CDR3 contains 16 residues. Trimming removed 5 bases from V and 1 base from J, with 15 bases in between.

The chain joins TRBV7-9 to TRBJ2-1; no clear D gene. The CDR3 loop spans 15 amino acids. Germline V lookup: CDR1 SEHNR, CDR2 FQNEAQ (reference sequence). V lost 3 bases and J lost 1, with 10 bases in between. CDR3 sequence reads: CASSFRVTSYNEQFF. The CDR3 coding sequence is TGTGCCAGCAGCTTTCGCGTTACTTCCTACAATGAGCAGTTCTTC. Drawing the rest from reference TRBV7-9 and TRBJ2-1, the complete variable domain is DTGVSQNPRHKITKRGQNVTFRCDPISEHNRLYWYRQTLGQGPEFLTYFQNEAQLEKSRLLSDRFSAERPKGSFSTLEIQRTEQGDSAMYLCASSFRVTSYNEQFFGPGTRLTVL.

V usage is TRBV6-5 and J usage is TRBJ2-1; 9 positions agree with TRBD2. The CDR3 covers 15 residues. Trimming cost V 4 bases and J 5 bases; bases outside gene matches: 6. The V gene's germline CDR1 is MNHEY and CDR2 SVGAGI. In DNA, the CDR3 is TGTGCCAGCAGTTTCAGGACTAGCGTCCACAATGAGCAGTTCTTC. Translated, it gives CASSFRTSVHNEQFF.

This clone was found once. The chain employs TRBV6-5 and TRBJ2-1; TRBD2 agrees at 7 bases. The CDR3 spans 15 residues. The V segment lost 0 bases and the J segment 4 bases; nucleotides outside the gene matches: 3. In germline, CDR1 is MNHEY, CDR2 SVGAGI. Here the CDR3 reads CASSYSGGGYNEQFF. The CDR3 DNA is TGTGCCAGCAGTTACTCTGGCGGGGGTTACAATGAGCAGTTCTTC.

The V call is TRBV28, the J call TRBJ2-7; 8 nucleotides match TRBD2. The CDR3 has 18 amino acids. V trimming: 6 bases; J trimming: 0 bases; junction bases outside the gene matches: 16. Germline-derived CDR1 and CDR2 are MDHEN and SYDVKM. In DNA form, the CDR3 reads TGTGCCAGCAGCTGGAATGCGGGAGGACCCACAAACTCCTACGAGCAGTACTTC. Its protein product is CASSWNAGGPTNSYEQYF.

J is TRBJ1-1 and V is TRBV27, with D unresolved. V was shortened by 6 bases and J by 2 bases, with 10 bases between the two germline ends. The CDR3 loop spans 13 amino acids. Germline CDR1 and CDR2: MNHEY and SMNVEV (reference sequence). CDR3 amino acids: CASSPGPNTEAFF. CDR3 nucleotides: TGTGCCAGCAGCCCTGGGCCCAACACTGAAGCTTTCTTT.

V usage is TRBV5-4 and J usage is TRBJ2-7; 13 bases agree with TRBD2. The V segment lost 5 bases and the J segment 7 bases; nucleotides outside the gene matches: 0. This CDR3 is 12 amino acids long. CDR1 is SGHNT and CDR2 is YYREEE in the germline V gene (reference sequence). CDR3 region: CASRGLAGEQYF. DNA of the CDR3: TGTGCCAGCAGGGGACTAGCGGGGGAGCAGTACTTC.

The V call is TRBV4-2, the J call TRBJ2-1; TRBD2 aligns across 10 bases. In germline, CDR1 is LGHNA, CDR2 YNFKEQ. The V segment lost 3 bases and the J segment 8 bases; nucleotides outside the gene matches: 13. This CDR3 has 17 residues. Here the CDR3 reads CASSHPSASGSRDEQFF. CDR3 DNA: TGTGCCAGCAGCCATCCCTCCGCTAGCGGGAGCAGGGATGAGCAGTTCTTC.